Here is one T cell receptor (beta chain) with its context. This sample is part of a study of CD8+ T cells in alopecia areata. Following RNA extraction, reverse transcription yielded cDNA that acted as the sequencing template. Profiling relied on immunoSEQ multiplex PCR, and the TCRdb table lists in-frame clones only, not all of them. The sample shows about 180,000 clones, roughly 65% of them seen only once. Separation by sorting yielded CD4+ and CD8+ T cells from PBMCs. The source material was CD4+ T cells sorted from blood, sampled at week 0. The receptor's source is a human donor with alopecia areata.

The CDR3 loop is CASTTDSFLIDEQYF. CDR3 coding DNA: TGTGCCAGCACCACGGACAGTTTTTTGATCGACGAGCAGTACTTC. The chain recombines TRBV7-2 with TRBJ2-7, with D tentatively TRBD1 (6 bases). Trimming left V 7 bases short and J 5 bases short, with 21 bases between. Per germline, CDR1 SGHTA and CDR2 FQGNSA. The CDR3 contains 15 residues.